These 32 T cell receptor beta chains came from one sample sequenced in a study of Graves' ophthalmopathy and Graves' hyperthyroidism. The study amplified TCR beta CDR3 regions using RNA transcripts. RT-PCR was first run with HTBI primers, then multiplex PCR in a second round. TCRdb reanalysed the multiplex PCR reads using MiXCR and keeps one entry per CDR3 protein. The table lists about 740,000 distinct CDR3 sequences, 40% of them singletons. Sequences were obtained from peripheral blood. The receptors derive from an adult man with Graves' ophthalmopathy.

With respect to this clonotype: A much larger clone is a single base away; this may be a read error. A read error is likely, as this CDR3 ends without the conserved phenylalanine or tryptophan. The chain employs TRBV2 and TRBJ2-7; D may be TRBD1 (6 bases). The germline gives CDR1 SNHLY, CDR2 FYNNEI. The CDR3 spans 15 residues. The ends were cut back, 10 bases at V and 2 bases at J, with 21 bases in the middle. In DNA, the CDR3 is TGTGCCATCACAGGGAGCCATGGAGTGACCTACGAGCAGTACCTC. Encoded protein: CAITGSHGVTYEQYL.

This clonotype was seen only a few times. The rearrangement joins TRBV12-3 or TRBV12-4 to TRBJ2-2; D is perhaps TRBD1 or TRBD2 (6 bases each). The CDR3 contains 12 residues. Deletions cut 8 bases from V and 7 bases from J, with 11 bases between. The CDR3 spells CASVGGGGELFF. CDR3 bases: TGTGCCAGCGTCGGGGGCGGCGGGGAGCTGTTTTTT.

This clonotype was detected only a few times. This chain joins TRBV12-3 or TRBV12-4 and TRBJ2-7; D is unclear. The better agreement between TRBJ2-1 and the DNA end casts doubt on the J call. This CDR3 spans 10 amino acids. The DNA for the CDR3 is TGTGCCAGCAGTTTAGATGAGCAGTTCTTC. It specifies CASSLDEQFF.

This clonotype was recorded many times. The V gene is TRBV15, the J gene TRBJ2-7, with 7 nucleotides matching TRBD2. The V and J ends lost 0 bases and 1 base, in that order; junction bases with no gene match: 6. This CDR3 is 16 amino acids long. CDR1 is LNHNV, CDR2 YYDKDF, per germline (reference sequence). Here the CDR3 DNA reads TGTGCCACCAGCAGAGACCCCGGGGAGGGTTCCTACGAGCAGTACTTC. Translating it yields CATSRDPGEGSYEQYF.

The CDR3 region has the DNA TGTGCCAGCAGCGGGAGCAGTGAATGGGATTACGAGCAGTACTTC. It codes for CASSGSSEWDYEQYF. The genes are TRBV11-2 and TRBJ2-7, with D possibly matching TRBD2 (5 bases). V dropped 5 bases and J dropped 4 bases, with 18 bases sitting between them. Germline lookup yields CDR1 SGHAT and CDR2 FQNNGV. CDR3 length equals 15 residues.

There are many counts of this clonotype. The chain joins TRBV11-2 to TRBJ2-7; possibly TRBD2 for D (6 bases). The CDR3 sequence is 15 residues long. CDR1 is SGHAT, CDR2 FQNNGV, per germline. V shed 3 bases and J shed 2 bases, with 14 bases lying between them. The CDR3 loop is CASSLSASEAYEQYF. The CDR3 DNA reads as TGTGCCAGCAGCTTGTCGGCTAGCGAGGCCTACGAGCAGTACTTC.

This clonotype was recorded only once. The rearrangement links TRBV25-1 to TRBJ2-7, with 10 bases fitting TRBD2. Germline trimming cut 5 bases from V and 1 base from J; bases unmatched to any gene: 8. The CDR3 consists of 16 residues. Germline V gene lookup returns CDR1 MGHDK and CDR2 SYGVNS. CDR3 in amino acids: CASSPWGAGGSYEQYF. Here the CDR3 DNA reads TGTGCCAGCAGTCCCTGGGGAGCGGGAGGGTCCTACGAGCAGTACTTC.

This clonotype has only a few counts. The rearrangement uses TRBV4-3 and TRBJ2-7; the D gene is possibly TRBD1 (6 bases). This CDR3 region has 14 residues. The germline V gene has CDR1 LGHNA and CDR2 YSLEER. V was shortened by 4 bases and J by 2 bases, with 12 bases between the two germline ends. CDR3 region: CASSPGARTYEQYF. DNA for the CDR3: TGCGCCAGCAGCCCAGGGGCACGAACCTACGAGCAGTACTTC.

V usage is TRBV7-2 and J usage is TRBJ2-3; D not certain. Germline V lookup: CDR1 SGHTA, CDR2 FQGNSA. This CDR3 has 15 residues. Trimming pared 5 bases from V and 5 bases from J, leaving 17 bases between. For the CDR3, the DNA is TGTGCCAGCAGCCCGGTTCGAGCTTCCGGAGATACGCAGTATTTT. It yields the protein CASSPVRASGDTQYF.

On this clonotype itself: A read error is possible here, since a much larger clone lies one base away. Given the absence of the conserved phenylalanine or tryptophan at the CDR3 end, a read error is likely. The CDR3, as DNA: TGTGCCATCAGTGGGGGGATGAACACTGAAGCTTTCTCT. Amino acids: CAISGGMNTEAFS. J is TRBJ1-1 and V is TRBV10-3, with TRBD1 as a possible D gene (5 bases). The germline gives CDR1 ENHRY, CDR2 SYGVKD. The CDR3 has 13 residues. Trimming cost V 4 bases and J 0 bases, with 6 bases left between them.

This chain uses TRBV7-9 with TRBJ1-1; tentative D call: TRBD1 (6 bases). The CDR3 totals 12 residues. CDR1 is SEHNR and CDR2 is FQNEAQ in the germline V gene (reference sequence). Trimming left V 2 bases short and J 8 bases short, with 9 bases between. The CDR3 DNA reads as TGTGCCAGCAGCTTAACAGGGTACGAAGCTTTCTTT. Translating gives CASSLTGYEAFF.

This chain uses TRBV12-3 or TRBV12-4 with TRBJ1-5, with 10 bases aligning to TRBD1. After removal of 3 bases from V and 6 bases from J, the junction contained 5 bases not matched to a gene. This CDR3 is 15 amino acids long. CDR3 amino acids: CASSFGTGAGQPQHF. CDR3 nucleotides: TGTGCCAGCAGTTTTGGGACAGGGGCGGGTCAGCCCCAGCATTTT.

J is TRBJ1-1 and V is TRBV29-1; possible D gene TRBD1, 6 bases. The CDR3 contains 12 residues. V lost 3 bases and J lost 4, with 9 bases in between. Germline CDR1 and CDR2: SQVTM and ANQGSEA. This CDR3 reads CSVDRGGTEAFF. In DNA, the CDR3 is TGCAGCGTTGATAGGGGGGGCACTGAAGCTTTCTTT. Looking up the rest from reference TRBV29-1 and TRBJ1-1 gives the full variable domain: SAVISQKPSRDICQRGTSLTIQCQVDSQVTMMFWYRQQPGQSLTLIATANQGSEATYESGFVIDKFPISRPNLTFSTLTVSNMSPEDSSIYLCSVDRGGTEAFFGQGTRLTVV.

The rearrangement joins TRBV10-3 to TRBJ2-5; 12 nucleotides match TRBD2. Germline V CDR1 and CDR2: ENHRY, SYGVKD. V lost 2 bases, J lost 5 bases, and 6 bases stayed unmatched. CDR3 size: 16 residues. This CDR3 is CAISETRLAGAETQYF. DNA for the CDR3: TGTGCCATCAGTGAGACAAGACTAGCGGGAGCGGAGACCCAGTACTTC.

Many counts were recorded for this clonotype. The chain has TRBV7-2 and TRBJ2-2, with D perhaps TRBD1 (5 bases). Trimming left V 8 bases short and J 1 base short, with 8 bases between. Looked up from germline, CDR1 is SGHTA and CDR2 is FQGNSA. The CDR3 has 13 residues. CDR3 coding DNA: TGTGCCAGCGCTACAGGGAACACCGGGGAGCTGTTTTTT. It translates to CASATGNTGELFF.

This chain joins TRBV7-9 and TRBJ1-1; TRBD1 matches at 8 bases. V lost 6 bases to trimming and J lost 1 base; unmatched junction nucleotides: 7. The CDR3 loop spans 15 amino acids. Germline CDR1 reads SEHNR; CDR2 reads FQNEAQ (reference sequence). CDR3 sequence: CASRPQGARNTEAFF. CDR3 DNA: TGTGCCAGCAGACCCCAGGGGGCCCGGAACACTGAAGCTTTCTTT.

The V gene is TRBV24-1, the J gene TRBJ2-5; D is perhaps TRBD1 (6 bases). V dropped 9 bases and J dropped 3 bases, with 16 bases sitting between them. Germline-derived CDR1 and CDR2 are KGHDR and SFDVKD. The CDR3 is 14 residues long. The CDR3 coding sequence is TGTGCCACCCAATCAGGAACAGGGAAAGAGACCCAGTACTTC. Translating it yields CATQSGTGKETQYF.

This clonotype was observed once. At one boundary the junction diverges from the germline segment, which might be a read error. The rearrangement joins TRBV10-1 to TRBJ2-7, with D uncertain. Germline lookup yields CDR1 WNHNN and CDR2 SYGVQD (reference sequence). The CDR3 has 12 amino acids. The CDR3 DNA reads as TGTGCCAGCAGTCGCATGACCTACGAGCAGTACTTC. Translated: CASSRMTYEQYF.

The chain combines TRBV25-1 with TRBJ2-2, with 11 bases fitting TRBD1. With V trimmed by 11 bases and J by 6 bases, 2 bases remained unmatched. Germline loops: CDR1 MGHDK, CDR2 SYGVNS. CDR3 length equals 12 residues. CDR3 sequence (DNA): TGTGCCGGGACAGGGGGATCCGGGGAGCTGTTTTTT. Translated, it gives CAGTGGSGELFF.

The sample holds many counts of this clonotype. The germline gene is not matched at one end of the junction; a read error may be the cause. V gene TRBV7-9 combines with J gene TRBJ1-2; 8 bases fit TRBD1. CDR3 length equals 10 residues. Germline V gene data show CDR1 as SEHNR and CDR2 as FQNEAQ (reference sequence). For the CDR3, the DNA is TGTGCCAGCAGCGCGGACAGGGACGACTTC. Protein: CASSADRDDF.

Concerning this clonotype itself: One junction end disagrees with the germline gene, perhaps due to a read error. J is TRBJ2-7 and V is TRBV20-1; TRBD1 agrees at 9 bases. The CDR3 consists of 14 residues. Per germline, CDR1 DFQATT and CDR2 SNEGSKA (reference sequence). The CDR3 loop is CGARGTQGALEQYF. The CDR3, as DNA: TGCGGTGCTAGAGGGACACAGGGGGCGTTAGAGCAGTACTTC.

The chain joins TRBV20-1 to TRBJ2-5; the D is unclear. V shed 6 bases and J shed 5 bases, with 7 bases lying between them. This CDR3 contains 10 residues. CDR1 is DFQATT, CDR2 SNEGSKA, per germline (reference sequence). CDR3 bases: TGCAGTGCGGTAGAGGAGACCCAGTACTTC. This encodes CSAVEETQYF.

V and J are TRBV6-5 and TRBJ1-5, with unresolved D. This CDR3 has 13 amino acids. Germline loops: CDR1 MNHEY, CDR2 SVGAGI. V was clipped by 2 bases and J by 4 bases, with 6 bases between them. Here the CDR3 reads CASSYELNQPQHF. The CDR3 region has the DNA TGTGCCAGCAGTTACGAGCTTAATCAGCCCCAGCATTTT.

This clonotype came up a few times. The gene calls are TRBV4-2 and TRBJ2-7; 9 positions match TRBD2. In germline, CDR1 is LGHNA, CDR2 YNFKEQ. Trimming cost V 4 bases and J 2 bases; bases outside gene matches: 12. There are 17 residues in the CDR3. Here the CDR3 reads CASSLNLRGGRAYEQYF. CDR3 bases: TGTGCCAGCAGCCTAAACTTACGGGGCGGGAGGGCCTACGAGCAGTACTTC.

Details on this clonotype: A much larger clone differs from this one at a single base, so this may be a read error. The CDR3: CASNITTEAFF. CDR3 coding DNA: TGTGCCAGCAACATAACCACTGAAGCTTTCTTT. The gene calls are TRBV7-2 and TRBJ1-1; D uncertain. The V end was cut by 7 bases, the J end by 4 bases, with 7 bases between. The CDR3 totals 11 residues. Germline CDR1 reads SGHTA; CDR2 reads FQGNSA.

This clonotype was counted only a few times. The chain couples TRBV7-2 to TRBJ1-1; D gene unclear. CDR1 and CDR2 (germline): SGHTA, FQGNSA. This CDR3 is built from 13 residues. Between the trimmed V and J ends, which lost 3 bases and 10 bases, there was a span of 15 bases. The DNA of the CDR3 is TGTGCCAGCAGCTTCGCGCCCGATCATAGAGCTTTCTTT. It yields the protein CASSFAPDHRAFF.

The rearrangement links TRBV14 to TRBJ2-7; tentative D call: TRBD1 (5 bases). Per the germline V gene, CDR1 is SGHDN and CDR2 is FVKESK. The CDR3 loop spans 13 amino acids. Trimming removed 1 base at V and 6 bases at J, with 10 bases between. The CDR3: CASSQAGKFEQYF. The CDR3 DNA reads as TGTGCCAGCAGCCAAGCAGGGAAGTTCGAGCAGTACTTC.

This clonotype was seen at least ten times. This rearrangement joins TRBV29-1 to TRBJ1-2; D is uncertain. The V gene lost 0 bases and the J gene lost 6 bases, with 5 bases spanning the gap. Germline V gene data show CDR1 as SQVTM and CDR2 as ANQGSEA. The CDR3 consists of 11 residues. The CDR3, as DNA: TGCAGCGTTGAAGACAATCATGGCTACACCTTC. This translates into CSVEDNHGYTF.

CDR3 loop: CATSDQPGTGDQPQHF. Written as DNA, the CDR3 is TGTGCCACCAGTGATCAGCCAGGGACAGGGGATCAGCCCCAGCATTTT. The chain uses TRBV24-1 and TRBJ1-5, with TRBD1 matching over 10 bases. The V gene end was trimmed by 3 bases and the J gene end by 5 bases; junction bases not matched to a gene: 6. This CDR3 spans 16 amino acids. Germline V gives CDR1 KGHDR, CDR2 SFDVKD.

This clonotype occurred many times. The rearrangement joins TRBV16 to TRBJ1-5, with D perhaps matching TRBD1 (6 bases). Germline V gene lookup returns CDR1 KGHSY and CDR2 FQNENV. The CDR3 consists of 15 residues. With 2 bases removed from V and 3 bases from J, the gap between germline ends came to 11 bases. This CDR3 reads CASSQVGQLNQPQHF. CDR3 nucleotides: TGTGCCAGCAGCCAAGTAGGACAGCTCAATCAGCCCCAGCATTTT.

On this clonotype itself: A junction end diverges from the germline sequence, so it may reflect a read error. The chain employs TRBV10-2 and TRBJ2-7; 8 nucleotides match TRBD2. Germline V gene sequence: CDR1 WSHSY, CDR2 SAAADI. The CDR3 totals 15 residues. DNA of the CDR3: TGTGCCAGCAGCCCAGGAGCGGGAGCGGGGGACGAGCAGTACTTC. Translation: CASSPGAGAGDEQYF.

On this clonotype itself: The junction shows a germline mismatch at one end, possibly a read error. The chain employs TRBV2 and TRBJ2-7; no definite D call. Germline loops: CDR1 SNHLY, CDR2 FYNNEI. There are 12 residues in the CDR3. CDR3 in DNA: TGTACCAGCAGCTTGTCGGCCTACGAGCAGTACTTC. It is translated as CTSSLSAYEQYF.